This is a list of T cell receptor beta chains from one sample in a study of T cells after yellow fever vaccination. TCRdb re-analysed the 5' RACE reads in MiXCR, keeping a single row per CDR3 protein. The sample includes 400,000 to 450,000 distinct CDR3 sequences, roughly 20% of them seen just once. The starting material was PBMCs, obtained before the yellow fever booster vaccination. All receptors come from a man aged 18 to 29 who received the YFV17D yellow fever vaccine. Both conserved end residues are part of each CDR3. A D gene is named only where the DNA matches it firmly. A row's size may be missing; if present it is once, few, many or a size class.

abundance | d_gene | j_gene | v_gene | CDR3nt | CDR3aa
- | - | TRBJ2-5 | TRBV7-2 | TGTGCCAGCACACCCGGGTTCAGGGTCGAGACCCAGTACTTC | CASTPGFRVETQYF
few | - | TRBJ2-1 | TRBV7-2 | TGTGCCAGCAGCTCCTGGGACTCCCCCTACAATGAGCAGTTCTTC | CASSSWDSPYNEQFF
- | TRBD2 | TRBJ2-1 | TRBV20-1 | TGCAGTGCCCTCGGGATTAGCGGGGGGGTAAATGAGCAGTTCTTC | CSALGISGGVNEQFF
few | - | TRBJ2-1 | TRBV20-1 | TGCAGTGCCGACGTACAGAACAATGAGCAGTTCTTC | CSADVQNNEQFF
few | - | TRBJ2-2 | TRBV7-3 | TGTGCCAGCAGCTTAAGCTCTTCTCACAGGGCCGGCACCGGGGAGCTGTTTTTT | CASSLSSSHRAGTGELFF
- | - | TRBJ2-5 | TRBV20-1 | TGCAGTGCTAGAGATCGGGCCATTTGGGGTTTC | CSARDRAIWGF
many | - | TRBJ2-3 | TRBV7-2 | TGTGCCAGCAGGCCGGGACACAGCACAGATACGCAGTATTTT | CASRPGHSTDTQYF
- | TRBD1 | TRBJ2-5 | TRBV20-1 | TGCAGTGCTGAACCGGGACAGAGCTTCCAGGGGACCCAGTACTTC | CSAEPGQSFQGTQYF
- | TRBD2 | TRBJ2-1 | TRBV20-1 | TGCAGTGCTAGAGATCTCAGGACTAGCGAAGGGCAGTTCTTC | CSARDLRTSEGQFF
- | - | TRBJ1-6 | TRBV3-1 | TGTGCCAGCAGCCAAGAGGGTGGCAGTAGCTCCTATAATTCACCCCTCCACTTT | CASSQEGGSSSYNSPLHF
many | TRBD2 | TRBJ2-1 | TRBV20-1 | TGCAGTGCTAGAGGAGGCGGGGGGGCCAACAATGAGCAGTTCTTC | CSARGGGGANNEQFF
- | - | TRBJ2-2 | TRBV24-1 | TGTGCCACCATGGACTCGAACACCGGGGAGCTGTTTTTT | CATMDSNTGELFF
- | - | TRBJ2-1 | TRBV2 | TGTGCCAGCAGTGAGTCGGGGCCCATCGGTGAGCAGTTCTTC | CASSESGPIGEQFF
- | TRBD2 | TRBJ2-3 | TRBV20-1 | TGCAGTGCAGCCCCGGGGGGGGATACGCAGTATTTT | CSAAPGGDTQYF
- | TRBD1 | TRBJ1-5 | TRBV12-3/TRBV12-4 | TGTGCCAGCAGTTTTAGGGACAGGGGGCTTCATAGCAATCAGCCCCAGCATTTT | CASSFRDRGLHSNQPQHF
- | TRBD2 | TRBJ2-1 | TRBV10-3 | TGTGCCATCAGTGGCGGGACTAGCGGGGGGAATGAGCAGTTCTTC | CAISGGTSGGNEQFF
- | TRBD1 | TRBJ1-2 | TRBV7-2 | TGTGCCAGCAGCTTAGCGACAGGGAAGGGCTACACCTTC | CASSLATGKGYTF
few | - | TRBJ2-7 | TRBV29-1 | TGCAGCGTTGATGGTTTGGGATCACGACCCTACGAGCAGTACTTC | CSVDGLGSRPYEQYF
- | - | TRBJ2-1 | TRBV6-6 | TGTGCCAGCAAGGGCCCCACCGGTGATGAGCAGTTCTTC | CASKGPTGDEQFF
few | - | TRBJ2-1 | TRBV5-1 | TGCGCCAGCAGCCTGTTAGAGAGGGGTACGAATGAGCAGTTCTTC | CASSLLERGTNEQFF
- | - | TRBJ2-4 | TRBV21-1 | TGTGCCAGCAGCAAAGGGGGCGCAGCCAAAAACATTCAGTACTTC | CASSKGGAAKNIQYF
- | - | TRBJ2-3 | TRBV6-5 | TGTGCCAGCAGTTCTGCTGGGCCCAGGACGCAGTATTTT | CASSSAGPRTQYF